The text below deals with one TCR beta chain. 13 Jbeta primers and 60 Vbeta primers were used for the PCR. Data came from immunoSEQ multiplex PCR; TCRdb stores just in-frame clones and leaves some out. The table shows approximately 200,000 clones, with around 74% occurring only once. Germline-derived CDR1 and CDR2 are SGHNT and YENEEA. V was trimmed by 5 bases and J by 4 bases, leaving 11 bases between them. The CDR3 runs to 13 residues. The entry originates in a study of cytomegalovirus exposure and HLA in healthy donors. The chain links TRBV11-3 to TRBJ1-1; the D is unclear. The sequenced sample was PBMCs. This clonotype originated in a girl aged 10 to 17 in good health and CMV-seropositive. The chain's CDR3 is CASSMDSRTEAFF. CDR3 in DNA: TGTGCCAGCAGCATGGACTCTCGCACTGAAGCTTTCTTT.